This T cell receptor (beta chain) was sequenced during a study of human T cells and chemical hapten exposure. Time point meaning: patch test 1, 2 weeks after DPC sensitization. As for treatment: therapeutic diphenylcyclopropenone sensitization with weekly scalp DPC. Investigators collected blood before applying each patch test. Using its own MiXCR run on the RACE reads, TCRdb lists one record per CDR3 protein. The profile shows about 360,000 distinct CDR3 sequences, more than 4.5% of them singletons. The CDR3 length is 15 residues. Germline V gene sequence: CDR1 MNHEY, CDR2 SVGAGI. The V segment lost 6 bases and the J segment 5 bases; nucleotides outside the gene matches: 8. This clonotype was detected only a few times.

This TCR was recovered from a woman between 50 and 59 years old with alopecia areata. Some clones in this sample may be carry-over from other donors' samples. The rearrangement uses TRBV6-5 and TRBJ1-4, with 8 positions matching TRBD1. Sequencing was performed on whole blood, taken in connection with sensitization to the hapten diphenylcyclopropenone (DPC). The CDR3 sequence: CASRRRQGLNEKLFF. The CDR3 nucleotides are TGTGCCAGCAGGCGTAGACAGGGGCTGAATGAAAAACTGTTTTTT.